This TCR beta chain emerged from a study of TIL therapy for anti-PD-1-resistant metastatic lung cancer. Overall study findings and caveats: TIL cultures after expansion showed higher clonality and lower diversity than baseline tumor (median roughly 6% vs 31%).

This clone was seen more than once but under ten times. The antigen is undetermined. Germline CDR1 and CDR2: KGHSH and LQKENI. This CDR3 spans 12 amino acids. V was trimmed by 0 bases and J by 2 bases, leaving 0 bases between them. Sequencing used immunoSEQ v3. Libraries were prepared by immunoSEQ multiplex PCR; TCRdb keeps only in-frame clonotypes and omits some of them. The data contain around 45,000 clones, about two thirds of them singletons. Time point reported: pre-treatment sample, taken before nivolumab and TIL therapy. Most excised metastases sampled were pleural nodules or supraclavicular lymph nodes.

This chain connects TRBV18 to TRBJ2-3, with D unresolved. The TCR originated in a person between 25 and 80 years old with non-small cell lung cancer. The sample in question was tumor tissue, obtained at baseline. This CDR3 reads CASSPPTDTQYF. The CDR3 DNA follows: TGTGCCAGCTCACCACCCACAGATACGCAGTATTTT.